This TCR beta chain derives from a study of human T cells and chemical hapten exposure. MiXCR was run by TCRdb on the RACE reads, yielding one entry per CDR3 protein. The top ten hold more than 3% of the sample, which has 110,000 or so distinct CDR3 sequences, more than 7% seen once. There are 13 residues in the CDR3. V lost 6 bases and J 1 base, leaving 9 bases between the germline ends. This clonotype appeared many times. Sample time point: patch test 2, 6 weeks after DPC sensitization. Noted treatment: therapeutic diphenylcyclopropenone sensitization with weekly scalp DPC. Non-pregnant alopecia patients aged 18 to 70, suitable for DPC therapy.

This chain uses TRBV12-3 or TRBV12-4 with TRBJ1-1; D remains unclear. The source is a middle-aged woman with alopecia areata. Some clones in this sample may be carry-over from other donors' samples. The specimen comprised whole blood, sampled in connection with sensitization to the hapten diphenylcyclopropenone (DPC). CDR3 loop: CASSLTENTEAFF. CDR3 DNA: TGTGCCAGCAGCTTAACGGAGAACACTGAAGCTTTCTTT.